This T cell receptor beta chain was sequenced in a study of blood T cell repertoires in COVID-19. Original methodology: Amplified reference gene primers provided the basis for estimating nucleated cell counts. Only in-frame clones appear in the TCRdb table, and some are missing; sequencing was by immunoSEQ multiplex PCR. V and J calls and clone size follow that table, whereas D and trimming were derived from the DNA. The sample has about 180,000 clones, 88% seen once. Everyone who took part was about 18 to 90 years old, and they came from fewer than 25 US areas. For recovered donors of Cohort 3, there were two negative PCRs, clearance, or symptom resolution. This clone appeared once. Germline V gene data show CDR1 as SNHLY and CDR2 as FYNNEI. The CDR3 spans 15 residues. V lost 1 base and J lost 4, with 12 bases in between.

The sequenced material came from PBMCs or T cells enriched from blood (not recorded which). The chain employs TRBV2 and TRBJ2-3, with D possibly TRBD1 on 5 matching bases. The TCR comes from a woman aged 18-29 years who had recovered from COVID-19. The CDR3 region is CASSEGTHRPDTQYF. Here the CDR3 DNA reads TGTGCCAGCAGTGAAGGCACACACAGGCCAGATACGCAGTATTTT.